What follows describes a single TCR beta chain. Its antigen is still unknown. Base qualities are not recorded, but no much larger clone differs from it by a single base. Including the terminal cysteine and phenylalanine, the CDR3 comprises 13 residues. Here the CDR3 DNA is all that survives: 39 bases in frame from base 1. CDR1 and CDR2 were assigned from the germline V gene as WSHSY and SAAADI. The trim is 2 bases for V and 4 bases for J, with a gap of 6 bases between the germline ends. The record originates from a study of shared clonotypes between healthy human individuals (dated by TCRdb to about 2020). About the study as a whole: The cohort included a few men and two women between 18 and 49 years of age. Different laboratories and diverse techniques were used to prepare libraries and sequence TCR repertoires, to increase sequencing depth and limit assay-specific biases. Leukapheresis yielded between about 0.85 and 9 billion PBMCs per donor. For each donor, CD4 naive and CD4 memory were each run on three plates, CD8 naive on two plates, and CD8 memory on one plate. The study deeply sequenced blood TCR repertoires of about 5 healthy adults to estimate repertoire size and the extent of clonotype sharing between individuals.

CD8 naive samples were obtained by positive selection for CCR7 among CD45RO-negative cells, yielding a CD45RA+CCR7+ population from which TemRA cells were excluded. The donors were healthy, HIV-negative adults with no recently reported acute infections or vaccinations. Only Caucasian adults living in Nashville, Tennessee, USA were represented among the donors. After blood collection by leukapheresis, PBMCs were isolated using Ficoll-Histopaque density gradient centrifugation and then cryopreserved in the vapor phase of liquid nitrogen. Analytical flow cytometry was used to check the purity and quantity of every magnetically sorted T cell population. Genomic DNA was isolated from each sorted fraction and quantified by UV absorbance on a Nanodrop 2000c. Using the deep immunoSEQ assay, TCR CDR3 regions were amplified from genomic DNA by multiplex PCR. For each cell subset, the extracted genomic DNA was distributed evenly across all wells of several immunoSEQ 96-well plates, and each plate served as one replicate. Each replicate PCR for sorted subsets received about 210 ng genomic DNA, equal to about 30,000 T cell genomes. The purified libraries were quantified using a Qubit 3.0 fluorometer, sized with a Bioanalyzer 2100, and then quantified again using the KAPA Library Quantification kit. Each immunoSEQ 96-well plate was sequenced on its own single-read 150-cycle Illumina NextSeq 550 flow cell. In the authors' own workflow: Because only junctional sequences without quality scores were contained in the immunoSEQ output, filtering matching that applied to full-length reads could not be performed. Sequences were annotated with PyIR, a Python wrapper for IgBLAST v1.9, and V/J genes and CDR3 were assigned using IMGT germline references. Reads with weak V/J assignments (E-value above 1e-6), missing CDR3, stop codons, out-of-frame junctions, or ambiguous translated residues were removed. A V3J clonotype was defined by an identical inferred V gene, J gene, and CDR3 amino acid sequence. Percentage overlap between repertoires was calculated by dividing the number of shared unique clonotypes by the size of the smaller repertoire. Three approaches were used to assess repertoire richness: RTK rarefaction, the Chao1 estimator, and Recon v2.1 estimates of unobserved clonotypes. Generation probabilities for all TCRbeta clonotypes obtained by the gDNA method from a few donors were computed using OLGA. TCRdb mirrors the immuneACCESS table, restricted to in-frame sequences. Some clones are absent from its copies; in checked studies, under half trace to an unresolved V gene, and the reason for the others is unknown. D and trimming were read from the DNA, whereas the V and J calls and clone size are those reported in that table. This sample comprises 450,000 to 700,000 clones, over 95% of them detected only once. The ten most abundant clones make up 0.11% of the sample.

The paper as a whole reports these results and caveats: Larger estimated clonotype richness was generally found for naive subsets than for memory subsets. When several donors were compared, the shared fraction of clonotypes was about 5.4% for naive CD4, about 4% for naive CD8, 2.3% for memory CD4, and 0.3% to 0.5% for memory CD8. Sampling was restricted to blood, and TCR repertoires in tissue are likely to differ from TCR repertoires in blood. Clonotypes shared by all four sorted-subset donors showed higher generation probabilities than non-shared clonotypes. Because the study included only a small number of donors, the genetic and exposure-history diversity represented was limited. Pairwise subsampling indicated that sequencing depth was expected to affect the degree of clonotype sharing among donors. Even with the large sequencing depth, rarefaction of the sorted-subset datasets indicated that sequencing was incomplete.

The receptor's source is a woman in her twenties or thirties in good health. The chain is made from TRBV10-2 and TRBJ2-1; the D gene lacks a confident call. Material: naive CD8+ T cells sorted from blood. In light of the paper, this sample's cell subset or site label describes: CD45RA+CCR7+. The DNA is TGCGCCAGCAGTGAGCCTGGGTACAATGAGCAGTTCTTC. Translated, it gives CASSEPGYNEQFF.